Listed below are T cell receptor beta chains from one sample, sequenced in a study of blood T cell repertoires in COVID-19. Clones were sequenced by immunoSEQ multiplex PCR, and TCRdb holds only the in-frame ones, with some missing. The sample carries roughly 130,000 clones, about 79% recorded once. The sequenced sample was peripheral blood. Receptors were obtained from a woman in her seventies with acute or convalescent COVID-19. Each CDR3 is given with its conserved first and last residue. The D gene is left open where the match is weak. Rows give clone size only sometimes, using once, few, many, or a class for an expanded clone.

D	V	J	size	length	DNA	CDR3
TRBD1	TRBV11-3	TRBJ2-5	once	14	TGTGCCAGCAGCCCAGGGACAGGGCAAGAGACCCAGTACTTC	CASSPGTGQETQYF
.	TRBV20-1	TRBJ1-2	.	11	TGCAGTGCGTGGACAGTTAATGGCTACACCTTC	CSAWTVNGYTF
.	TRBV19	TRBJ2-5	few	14	TGTGCCAGTACGACCAGCCTTACGGGGGAGACCCAGTACTTC	CASTTSLTGETQYF
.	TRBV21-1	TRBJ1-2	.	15	TGTGCCAGCAGCTCCTACAGGGAAGGAGCAAGCGGCTACACCTTC	CASSSYREGASGYTF
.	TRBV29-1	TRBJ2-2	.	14	TGCAGCGGGATAGGGGCAGTAGGCACCGGGGAGCTGTTTTTT	CSGIGAVGTGELFF
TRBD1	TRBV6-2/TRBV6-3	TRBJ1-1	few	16	TGTGCCAGCAGTTACAGGACAGGGCATATGAACACTGAAGCTTTCTTT	CASSYRTGHMNTEAFF
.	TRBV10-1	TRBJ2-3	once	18	TGCGCCAGCAGTTCTTCTCCGTTTCGCGGAAAGAGCACAGATACGCAGTATTTT	CASSSSPFRGKSTDTQYF
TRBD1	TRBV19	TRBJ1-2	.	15	TGTGCCAGTAGTGCGATGGACAGGGAGCTCTATGGCTACACCTTC	CASSAMDRELYGYTF
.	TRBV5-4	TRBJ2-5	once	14	TGTGCCAGCAGCTTGGTGGGGGGAGGCGAGACCCAGTACTTC	CASSLVGGGETQYF
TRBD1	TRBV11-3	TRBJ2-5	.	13	TGTGCCAGCCGACAGGGGAGCCAAGAGACCCAGTACTTC	CASRQGSQETQYF
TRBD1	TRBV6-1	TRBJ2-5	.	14	TGTGCCAGCAGTGAGCCAGGGGGCCAAGAGACCCAGTACTTC	CASSEPGGQETQYF
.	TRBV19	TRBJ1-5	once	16	TGTGCCAGTTCGGAACAGGTCCCCTATAGCAATCAGCCCCAGCATTTT	CASSEQVPYSNQPQHF
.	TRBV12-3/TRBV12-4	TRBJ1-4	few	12	TGTGCCAGCGCCGGGGGGTATGAAAAACTGTTTTTT	CASAGGYEKLFF
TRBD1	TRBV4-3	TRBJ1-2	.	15	TGCGCCAGCAGCCAAGATCTGGACAGGGCGGTCGGCTACACCTTC	CASSQDLDRAVGYTF
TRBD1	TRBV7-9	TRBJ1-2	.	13	TGTGCCAGCAGCGAAAGGGACAGGGGGGGCTACACCTTC	CASSERDRGGYTF
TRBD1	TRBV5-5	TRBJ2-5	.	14	TGTGCCAGCACGGAAGACAGGGGGCAGGGGACCCAGTACTTC	CASTEDRGQGTQYF
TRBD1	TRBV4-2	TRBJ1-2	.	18	TGTGCCAGCAGCCAAGATGGAGGGGGCCGGGACAGAAACTATGGCTACACCTTC	CASSQDGGGRDRNYGYTF
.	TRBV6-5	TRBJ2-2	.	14	TGTGCCAGCAGCCAACAGGGAAACACCGGGGAGCTGTTTTTT	CASSQQGNTGELFF
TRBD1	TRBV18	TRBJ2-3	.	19	TGTGCCAGCTCTCCGGGTCCCCCCGGGACAGGGGGCGGCACAGATACGCAGTATTTT	CASSPGPPGTGGGTDTQYF
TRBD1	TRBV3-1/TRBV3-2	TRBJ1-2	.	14	TGTGCCAGCACCTCGGGACAGGGGGTCTATGGCTACACCTTC	CASTSGQGVYGYTF
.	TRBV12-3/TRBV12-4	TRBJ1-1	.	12	TGTGCCAGCAGAAGGGGGAGCACTGAAGCTTTCTTT	CASRRGSTEAFF
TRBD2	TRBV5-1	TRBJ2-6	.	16	TGCGCCAGCAGCTTCGCGGGAGTTAGTGGGGCCAACGTCCTGACTTTC	CASSFAGVSGANVLTF
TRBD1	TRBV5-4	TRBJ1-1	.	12	TGTGCCAGCAGCTTGGACAGGGGTATGCCTTTCTTT	CASSLDRGMPFF
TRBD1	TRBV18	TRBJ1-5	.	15	TGTGCCAGCTCACCTACAGGGGCGGGGGGTCAGCCCCAGCATTTT	CASSPTGAGGQPQHF
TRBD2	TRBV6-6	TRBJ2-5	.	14	TGTGCCAGTACCCGGACTAGCGGGGACCAGAACAGAAACTTC	CASTRTSGDQNRNF
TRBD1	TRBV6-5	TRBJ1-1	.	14	TGTGCCAGCAAGGACAGGTTGGCGAACACTGAAGCTTTCTTT	CASKDRLANTEAFF
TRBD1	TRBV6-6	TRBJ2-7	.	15	TGTGCCAGCAGTTACTGGGGACAGTTAGACTACGAGCAGTACTTC	CASSYWGQLDYEQYF
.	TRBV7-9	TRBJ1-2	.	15	TGTGCCAGCAGCTCGTTGTTCGGGACAAACTATGGCTACACCTTC	CASSSLFGTNYGYTF